The 9 T cell receptor beta chains presented below share a single source sample, sequenced in a study of OX40 agonist ivuxolimab in advanced cancers. Measured with immunoSEQ multiplex PCR; TCRdb has only the in-frame clones, and not every one. The sample lists tens of thousands of clones, about 83% occurring once. Material: CD4+ or CD8+ T cells sorted from blood, obtained in a trial of the OX40 agonist ivuxolimab. These receptors originate from an adult with an advanced solid tumor such as melanoma, head and neck, liver or kidney cancer.

In DNA form, the CDR3 reads TGTGCCAGCACTGGGGGCGGGGTGAGGCCCCAGCATTTT. It encodes CASTGGGVRPQHF. The chain couples TRBV11-3 to TRBJ1-5; tentatively, D is TRBD1 (6 bases). The CDR3 loop spans 13 amino acids. Germline V CDR1 and CDR2: SGHNT, YENEEA. Trimming stripped 7 bases from V and 9 bases from J, with 16 bases between.

This rearrangement joins TRBV13 to TRBJ2-3; 8 nucleotides line up with TRBD2. The CDR3 has 15 amino acids. Trimming cost V 4 bases and J 3 bases; bases outside gene matches: 6. The germline CDR1 and CDR2 sequences are PRHDT and FYEKMQ (reference sequence). CDR3 nucleotides: TGTGCCAGCAGCTCGACTAGCGTCAGGACAGATACGCAGTATTTT. This gives the protein CASSSTSVRTDTQYF.

The sample holds a few counts of this clone. The chain links TRBV6-6 to TRBJ1-5; D possibly corresponds to TRBD1 (6 bases). The germline gives CDR1 MNHNY, CDR2 SVGAGI (reference sequence). The CDR3 is 16 residues long. V gave up 0 bases and J gave up 3 bases, with 12 bases separating them. The CDR3 DNA reads as TGTGCCAGCAGTTACTCGGAAGGGGGATCCAATCAGCCCCAGCATTTT. This encodes CASSYSEGGSNQPQHF.

This clone appeared once. Just one base apart from a much larger clone, this may be a read error. Additional DNA sequences in this sample encode the identical CDR3. This rearrangement joins TRBV2 to TRBJ1-6; D perhaps matches TRBD1 (6 bases). From germline, CDR1 is SNHLY and CDR2 FYNNEI. CDR3 length: 15 amino acids. V shed 5 bases and J shed 10 bases, with 18 bases lying between them. The CDR3, as DNA: TGTGCCAGCAGTACGCCGGGACAAGGCAACTCACCCCTCCACTTT. It specifies CASSTPGQGNSPLHF.

The V gene is TRBV19, the J gene TRBJ2-5, with TRBD2 matching over 7 bases. Germline-derived CDR1 and CDR2 are LNHDA and SQIVND (reference sequence). Trimming at V came to 1 base and at J to 9 bases, leaving 8 bases not matched to a gene. The CDR3 loop spans 14 amino acids. The CDR3, as DNA: TGTGCCAGTAGTATAGCGGGGGGTCTGAGGGCCCAGTACTTC. Translated: CASSIAGGLRAQYF.

The gene calls are TRBV7-3 and TRBJ2-3, with D hard to call. This CDR3 is built from 14 residues. Trimming cost V 5 bases and J 6 bases, with 15 bases left between them. Germline V gene lookup returns CDR1 SGHTA and CDR2 FQGTGA. The CDR3, as DNA: TGTGCCAGCAGCCTCAACTCCGGAGTGGATACGCAGTATTTT. It is translated as CASSLNSGVDTQYF. The complete variable domain, with remaining parts taken from reference TRBV7-3 and TRBJ2-3, reads GAGVSQTPSNKVTEKGKYVELRCDPISGHTALYWYRQSLGQGPEFLIYFQGTGAADDSGLPNDRFFAVRPEGSVSTLKIQRTERGDSAVYLCASSLNSGVDTQYFGPGTRLTVL.

This clone was seen a single time. The CDR3 sequence: CASSSTGGGDGYTF. The CDR3 bases are TGTGCCAGCAGCTCGACAGGGGGCGGTGATGGCTACACCTTC. The chain combines TRBV7-8 with TRBJ1-2, with 10 bases that match TRBD1. Germline V gene sequence: CDR1 SGHVS, CDR2 FQNEAQ. With 4 bases clipped from V and 6 bases from J, the junction kept 5 bases outside the gene matches. The CDR3 runs 14 residues.

This chain uses TRBV25-1 with TRBJ2-3; TRBD2 matches 11 bases. The CDR3 has 16 residues. V was pared by 3 bases and J by 6 bases, with 8 bases of the junction left unmatched. Germline assignment: CDR1 MGHDK and CDR2 SYGVNS. The DNA of the CDR3 is TGTGCCAGCAGTGATCATAGCGGGGGGGCCAGGGATACGCAGTATTTT. Residues: CASSDHSGGARDTQYF.

This rearrangement joins TRBV6-4 to TRBJ2-3, with 9 bases aligning to TRBD2. V lost 0 bases and J lost 0; bases outside the gene matches: 1. This CDR3 spans 16 amino acids. Germline V CDR1 and CDR2: MRHNA, SNTAGT. Here the CDR3 DNA reads TGTGCCAGCAGTGACTCTGCGGGGGGGAGCACAGATACGCAGTATTTT. Translation gives CASSDSAGGSTDTQYF.